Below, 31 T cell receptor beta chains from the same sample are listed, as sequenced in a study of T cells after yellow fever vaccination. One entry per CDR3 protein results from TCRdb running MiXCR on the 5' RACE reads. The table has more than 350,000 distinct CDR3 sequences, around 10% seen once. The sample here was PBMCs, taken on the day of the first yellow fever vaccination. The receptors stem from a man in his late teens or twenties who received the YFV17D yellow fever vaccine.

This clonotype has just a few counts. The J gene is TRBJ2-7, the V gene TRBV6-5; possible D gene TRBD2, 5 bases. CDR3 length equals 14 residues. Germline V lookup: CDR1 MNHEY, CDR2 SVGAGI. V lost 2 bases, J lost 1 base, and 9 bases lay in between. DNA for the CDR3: TGTGCCAGCAGTTACCAGGCGGGTTCCTACGAGCAGTACTTC. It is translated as CASSYQAGSYEQYF.

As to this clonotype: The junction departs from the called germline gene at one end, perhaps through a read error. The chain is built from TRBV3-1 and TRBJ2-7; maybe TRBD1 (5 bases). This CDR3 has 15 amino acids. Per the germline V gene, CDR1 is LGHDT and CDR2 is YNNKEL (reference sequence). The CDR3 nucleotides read TGTGCCACCAGCCAAGGGGCAGGCCCTACGGGTGAGCAGTACTTC. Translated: CATSQGAGPTGEQYF.

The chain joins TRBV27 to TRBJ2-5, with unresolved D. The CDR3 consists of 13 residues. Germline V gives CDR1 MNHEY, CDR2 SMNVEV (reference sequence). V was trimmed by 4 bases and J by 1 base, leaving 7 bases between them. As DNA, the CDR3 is TGTGCCAGCAGTTCCACCTTCCAAGAGACCCAGTACTTC. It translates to CASSSTFQETQYF.

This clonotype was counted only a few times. The DNA of the CDR3 is TGTGCCAGTAGTCTCCAATTCGACAATGAGCAGTTCTTC. Amino acid sequence: CASSLQFDNEQFF. This chain joins TRBV19 and TRBJ2-1; D not resolved. Germline CDR1 LNHDA, CDR2 SQIVND (reference sequence). Deletions cut 5 bases from V and 5 bases from J, with 10 bases between. This CDR3 has 13 amino acids.

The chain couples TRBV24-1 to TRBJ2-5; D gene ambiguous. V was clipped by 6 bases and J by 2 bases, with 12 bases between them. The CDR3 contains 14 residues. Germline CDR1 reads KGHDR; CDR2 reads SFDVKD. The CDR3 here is CATSPGQEQETQYF. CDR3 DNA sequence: TGTGCCACCAGTCCCGGTCAGGAACAAGAGACCCAGTACTTC.

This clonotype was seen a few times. This CDR3 reads CASSTPGPQHF. Written as DNA, the CDR3 is TGTGCCAGTAGTACTCCGGGGCCCCAGCATTTT. The genes are TRBV19 and TRBJ1-5, with D unclear. Trimming removed 4 bases at V and 9 bases at J, with 7 bases between. The CDR3 spans 11 residues. Germline values: CDR1 LNHDA, CDR2 SQIVND (reference sequence).

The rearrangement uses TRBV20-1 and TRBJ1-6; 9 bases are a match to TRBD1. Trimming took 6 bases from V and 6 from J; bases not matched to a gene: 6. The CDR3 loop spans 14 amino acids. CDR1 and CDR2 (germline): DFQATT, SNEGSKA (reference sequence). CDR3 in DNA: TGCAGTGCGTCCGGGACAGGGTTTAATTCACCCCTCCACTTT. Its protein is CSASGTGFNSPLHF.

In DNA, the CDR3 is TGTGCCAGCACCCTCGGGCAACTGAACACTGAAGCTTTCTTT. Encoded protein: CASTLGQLNTEAFF. V gene TRBV12-3 or TRBV12-4 combines with J gene TRBJ1-1; D is unresolved. This CDR3 comprises 14 residues. V dropped 7 bases and J dropped 0 bases, with 12 bases sitting between them.

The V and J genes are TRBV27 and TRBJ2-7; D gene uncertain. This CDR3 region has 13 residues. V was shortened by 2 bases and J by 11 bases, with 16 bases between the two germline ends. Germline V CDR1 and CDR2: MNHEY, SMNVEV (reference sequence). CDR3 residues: CASSLREHSFEYF. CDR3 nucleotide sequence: TGTGCCAGCAGTTTACGTGAACATTCTTTCGAGTACTTC.

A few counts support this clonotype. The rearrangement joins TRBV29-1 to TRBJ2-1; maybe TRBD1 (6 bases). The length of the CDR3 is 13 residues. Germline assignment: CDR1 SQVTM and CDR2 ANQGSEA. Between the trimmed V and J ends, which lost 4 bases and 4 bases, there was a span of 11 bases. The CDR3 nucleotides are TGCAGCGTTGGTCAGGGGTTATACAATGAGCAGTTCTTC. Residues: CSVGQGLYNEQFF.

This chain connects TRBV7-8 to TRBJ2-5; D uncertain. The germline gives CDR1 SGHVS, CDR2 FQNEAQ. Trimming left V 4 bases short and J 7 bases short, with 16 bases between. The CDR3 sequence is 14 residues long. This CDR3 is CASSSWVPTGTQYF. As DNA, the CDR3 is TGTGCCAGCAGCTCATGGGTGCCGACGGGGACCCAGTACTTC. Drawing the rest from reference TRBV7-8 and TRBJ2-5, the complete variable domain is GAGVSQSPRYKVAKRGQDVALRCDPISGHVSLFWYQQALGQGPEFLTYFQNEAQLDKSGLPSDRFFAERPEGSVSTLKIQRTQQEDSAVYLCASSSWVPTGTQYFGPGTRLLVL.

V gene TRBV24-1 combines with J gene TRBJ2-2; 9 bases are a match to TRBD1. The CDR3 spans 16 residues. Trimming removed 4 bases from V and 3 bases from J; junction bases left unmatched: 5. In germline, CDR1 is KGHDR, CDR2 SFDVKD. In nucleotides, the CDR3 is TGTGCCACCAGTGACTTGGGACAGGGACACACCGGGGAGCTGTTTTTT. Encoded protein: CATSDLGQGHTGELFF.

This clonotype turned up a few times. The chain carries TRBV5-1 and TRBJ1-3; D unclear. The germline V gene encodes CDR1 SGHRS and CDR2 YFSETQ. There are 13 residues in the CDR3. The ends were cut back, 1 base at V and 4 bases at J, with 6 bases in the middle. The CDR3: CASSLRAGNTIYF. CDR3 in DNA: TGCGCCAGCAGCTTGCGGGCGGGAAACACCATATATTTT.

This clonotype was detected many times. CDR3 in amino acids: CASSLGVNYGYTF. The CDR3 DNA reads TGTGCCAGCAGTTTAGGGGTTAACTATGGCTACACCTTC. V is TRBV12-3 or TRBV12-4 and J is TRBJ1-2; D is unclear. This CDR3 is built from 13 residues. Trimming pared 1 base from V and 1 base from J, leaving 4 bases between.

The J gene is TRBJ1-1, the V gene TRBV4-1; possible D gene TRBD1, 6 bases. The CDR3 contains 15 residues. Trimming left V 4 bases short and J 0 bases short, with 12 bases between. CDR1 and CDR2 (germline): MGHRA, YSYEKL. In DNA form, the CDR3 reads TGCGCCAGCAGCCTTGCCAGGGACATGAACACTGAAGCTTTCTTT. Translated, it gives CASSLARDMNTEAFF.

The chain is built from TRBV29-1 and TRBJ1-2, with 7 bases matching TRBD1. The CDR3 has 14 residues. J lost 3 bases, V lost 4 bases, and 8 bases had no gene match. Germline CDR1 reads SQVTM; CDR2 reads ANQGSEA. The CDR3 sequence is CSVVGQGGDYGYTF. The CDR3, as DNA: TGCAGCGTTGTCGGCCAGGGGGGTGACTATGGCTACACCTTC.

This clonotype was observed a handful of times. The CDR3 coding sequence is TGCAGTGCTAGCCAGAATGAGCAGTTCTTC. As protein: CSASQNEQFF. V gene TRBV20-1 combines with J gene TRBJ2-1, with D unclear. Germline CDR1 and CDR2: DFQATT and SNEGSKA (reference sequence). Trimming stripped 3 bases from V and 7 bases from J, with 4 bases between. The CDR3 is 10 amino acids.

In DNA form, the CDR3 reads TGTGCCTGTCCCAGGGGGGCCAACGTCCTGACTTTC. Translation gives CACPRGANVLTF. The chain uses TRBV30 and TRBJ2-6; D is uncertain. The CDR3 sequence is 12 residues long. V dropped 6 bases and J dropped 4 bases, with 7 bases sitting between them. Per germline, CDR1 GTSNPN and CDR2 SVGIG (reference sequence). Based on the CDR3 plus reference TRBV30 and TRBJ2-6, the full variable domain is SQTIHQWPATLVQPVGSPLSLECTVEGTSNPNLYWYRQAAGRGLQLLFYSVGIGQISSEVPQNLSASRPQDRQFILSSKKLLLSDSGFYLCACPRGANVLTFGAGSRLTVL.

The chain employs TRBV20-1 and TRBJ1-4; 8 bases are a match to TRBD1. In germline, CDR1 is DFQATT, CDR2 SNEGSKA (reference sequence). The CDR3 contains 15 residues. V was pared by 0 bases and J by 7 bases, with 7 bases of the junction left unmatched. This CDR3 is CSARDPKQGAEKLFF. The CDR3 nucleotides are TGCAGTGCTAGAGATCCCAAGCAGGGGGCTGAAAAACTGTTTTTT.

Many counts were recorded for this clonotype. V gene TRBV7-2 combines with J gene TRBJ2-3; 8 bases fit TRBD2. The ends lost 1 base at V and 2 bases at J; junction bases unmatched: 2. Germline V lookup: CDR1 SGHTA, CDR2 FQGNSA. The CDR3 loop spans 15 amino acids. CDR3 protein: CASSLVSGVTDTQYF. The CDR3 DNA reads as TGTGCCAGCAGCTTAGTTAGCGGGGTCACAGATACGCAGTATTTT.

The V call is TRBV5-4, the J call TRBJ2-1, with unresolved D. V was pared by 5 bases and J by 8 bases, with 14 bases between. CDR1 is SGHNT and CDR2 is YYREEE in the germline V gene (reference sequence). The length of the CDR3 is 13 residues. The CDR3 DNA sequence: TGTGCCAGCAGTTTCCGGTCCGACGATGAGCAGTTCTTC. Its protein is CASSFRSDDEQFF. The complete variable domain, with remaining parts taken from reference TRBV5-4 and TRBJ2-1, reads ETGVTQSPTHLIKTRGQQVTLRCSSQSGHNTVSWYQQALGQGPQFIFQYYREEENGRGNFPPRFSGLQFPNYSSELNVNALELDDSALYLCASSFRSDDEQFFGPGTRLTVL.

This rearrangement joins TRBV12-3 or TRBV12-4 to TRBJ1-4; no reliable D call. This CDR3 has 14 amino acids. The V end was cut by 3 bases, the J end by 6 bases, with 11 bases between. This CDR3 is CASSLLREYEKLFF. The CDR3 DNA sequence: TGTGCCAGCAGTTTGCTCCGGGAGTATGAAAAACTGTTTTTT.

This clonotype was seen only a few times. The CDR3 loop is CASSYIGSRETQYF. The CDR3 DNA sequence: TGTGCCAGCAGTTACATCGGTAGCCGGGAGACCCAGTACTTC. The chain recombines TRBV6-2 or TRBV6-3 with TRBJ2-5; no reliable D call. Trimming cost V 2 bases and J 5 bases, with 12 bases left between them. CDR1 MNHEY and CDR2 SVGEGT come from the germline V gene. This CDR3 comprises 14 residues.

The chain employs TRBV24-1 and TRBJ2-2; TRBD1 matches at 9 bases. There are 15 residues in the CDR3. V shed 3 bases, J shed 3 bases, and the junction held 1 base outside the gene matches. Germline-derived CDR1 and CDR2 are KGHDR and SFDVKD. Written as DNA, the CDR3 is TGTGCCACCAGTGATGGGACAGGGTACACCGGGGAGCTGTTTTTT. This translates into CATSDGTGYTGELFF.

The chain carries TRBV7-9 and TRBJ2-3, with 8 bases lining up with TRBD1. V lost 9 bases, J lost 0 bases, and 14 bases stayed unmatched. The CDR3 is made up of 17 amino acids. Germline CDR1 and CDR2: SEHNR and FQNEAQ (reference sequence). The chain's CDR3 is CARARGVRDRSTDTQYF. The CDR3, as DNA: TGTGCCAGGGCCCGAGGGGTCCGGGACAGGAGCACAGATACGCAGTATTTT.

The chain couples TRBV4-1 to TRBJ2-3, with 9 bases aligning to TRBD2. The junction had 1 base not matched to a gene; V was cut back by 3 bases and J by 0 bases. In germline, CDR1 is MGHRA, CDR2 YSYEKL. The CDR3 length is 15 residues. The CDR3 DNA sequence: TGCGCCAGCAGCCACGCGGGGGGGAGCACAGATACGCAGTATTTT. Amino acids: CASSHAGGSTDTQYF.

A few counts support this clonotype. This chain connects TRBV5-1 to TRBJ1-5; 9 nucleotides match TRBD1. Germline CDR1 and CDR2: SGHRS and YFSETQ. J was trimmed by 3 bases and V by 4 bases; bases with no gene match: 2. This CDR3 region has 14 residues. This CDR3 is CASSTGGFNQPQHF. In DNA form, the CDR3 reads TGCGCCAGCAGCACAGGGGGCTTCAATCAGCCCCAGCATTTT.

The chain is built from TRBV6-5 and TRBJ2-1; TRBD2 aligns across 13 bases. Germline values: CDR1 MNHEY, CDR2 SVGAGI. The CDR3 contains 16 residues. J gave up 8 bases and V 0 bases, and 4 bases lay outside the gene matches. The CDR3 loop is CASSYSTSGGLYEQFF. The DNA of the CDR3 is TGTGCCAGCAGTTACTCGACTAGCGGGGGGCTCTATGAGCAGTTCTTC.

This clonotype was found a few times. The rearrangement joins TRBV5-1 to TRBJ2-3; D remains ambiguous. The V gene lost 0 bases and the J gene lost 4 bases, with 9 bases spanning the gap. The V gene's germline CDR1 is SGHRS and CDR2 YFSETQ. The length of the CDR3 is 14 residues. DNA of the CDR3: TGCGCCAGCAGCTTGGTTTTGGGCTCAGATACGCAGTATTTT. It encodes CASSLVLGSDTQYF.

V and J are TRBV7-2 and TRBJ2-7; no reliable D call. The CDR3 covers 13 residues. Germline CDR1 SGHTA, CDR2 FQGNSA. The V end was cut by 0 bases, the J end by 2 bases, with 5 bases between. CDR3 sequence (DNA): TGTGCCAGCAGCTTAGCATCCGCCTACGAGCAGTACTTC. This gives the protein CASSLASAYEQYF.

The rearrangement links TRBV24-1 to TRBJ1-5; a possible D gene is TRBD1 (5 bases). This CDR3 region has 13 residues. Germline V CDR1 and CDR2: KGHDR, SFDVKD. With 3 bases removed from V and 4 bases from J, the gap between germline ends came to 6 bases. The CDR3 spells CATSDPGNQPQHF. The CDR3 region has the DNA TGTGCCACCAGTGATCCAGGGAATCAGCCCCAGCATTTT.